These 8 T cell receptor beta chains were all obtained from the same sample, sequenced in a study of shared clonotypes between healthy human individuals. The method was immunoSEQ multiplex PCR; TCRdb's version includes in-frame clones alone and lacks a portion of them. The sample comprises about 1 million clones, approximately 80% of which are singletons, and approximately 0.5% rests with the top ten. Material: memory CD4+ T cells from PBMCs. Subset noted: CD45RA-negative fraction. These receptors came from a man aged 18 to 30 in good health. Some clones in this sample may be carry-over from other donors' samples.

The chain couples TRBV19 to TRBJ1-1; D remains unclear. Trimming cost V 8 bases and J 2 bases, with 12 bases left between them. This CDR3 is built from 13 residues. In germline, CDR1 is LNHDA, CDR2 SQIVND (reference sequence). This CDR3 is CASGFVDNTEAFF. The CDR3 nucleotides read TGTGCCAGTGGCTTCGTCGACAACACTGAAGCTTTCTTT. The full variable domain, completed using reference TRBV19 and TRBJ1-1, is DGGITQSPKYLFRKEGQNVTLSCEQNLNHDAMYWYRQDPGQGLRLIYYSQIVNDFQKGDIAEGYSVSREKKESFPLTVTSAQKNPTAFYLCASGFVDNTEAFFGQGTRLTVV.

As to this clone: At the DNA level, this CDR3 is encoded by other sequences in the same sample as well. This chain joins TRBV9 and TRBJ2-7; TRBD2 matches 7 bases. CDR3 length: 15 residues. The trim removed 0 bases at V and 3 bases at J, leaving 6 bases unmatched. Per the germline V gene, CDR1 is SGDLS and CDR2 is YYNGEE. The CDR3 nucleotides are TGTGCCAGCAGCGTAGCGGGCGGGAGCAGCTACGAGCAGTACTTC. Its translation is CASSVAGGSSYEQYF.

This sequence joins TRBV7-6 and TRBJ2-3; D is uncertain. The CDR3 covers 14 residues. In germline, CDR1 is SGHVS, CDR2 FNYEAQ. Trimming pared 11 bases from V and 2 bases from J, leaving 17 bases between. Here the CDR3 reads CAQQGTRLTDTQYF. CDR3 nucleotides: TGTGCCCAGCAAGGCACCCGTCTCACAGATACGCAGTATTTT. Combining the CDR3 with reference TRBV7-6 and TRBJ2-3 gives the whole variable domain GAGVSQSPRYKVTKRGQDVALRCDPISGHVSLYWYRQALGQGPEFLTYFNYEAQQDKSGLPNDRFSAERPEGSISTLTIQRTEQRDSAMYRCAQQGTRLTDTQYFGPGTRLTVL.

The rearrangement joins TRBV19 to TRBJ2-7; D unclear. The CDR3 is made up of 11 amino acids. Trimming took 4 bases from V and 6 from J, leaving 7 bases between them. CDR1 is LNHDA and CDR2 is SQIVND in the germline V gene (reference sequence). The CDR3 DNA is TGTGCCAGTAGTACCGATCTCGAGCAGTACTTC. This sequence encodes CASSTDLEQYF. The whole variable domain, filled in from reference TRBV19 and TRBJ2-7, reads DGGITQSPKYLFRKEGQNVTLSCEQNLNHDAMYWYRQDPGQGLRLIYYSQIVNDFQKGDIAEGYSVSREKKESFPLTVTSAQKNPTAFYLCASSTDLEQYFGPGTRLTVT.

This chain connects TRBV5-1 to TRBJ2-1; D remains ambiguous. V lost 0 bases, J lost 0 bases, and 4 bases lay in between. Germline V gene data show CDR1 as SGHRS and CDR2 as YFSETQ. CDR3 length: 14 amino acids. In DNA form, the CDR3 reads TGCGCCAGCAGCTTGGAGGTCTCCTACAATGAGCAGTTCTTC. This encodes CASSLEVSYNEQFF.

CDR3 nucleotides: TGCGCCAGCAGCCTTCCCGAGGGGGGCGAGCAGTACTTC. Its protein product is CASSLPEGGEQYF. The chain combines TRBV5-1 with TRBJ2-7; D is tentatively TRBD1 or TRBD2 (6 bases each). The CDR3 has 13 residues. Trimming removed 4 bases at V and 6 bases at J, with 14 bases between. CDR1 and CDR2 (germline): SGHRS, YFSETQ.

This clone was observed a handful of times. The chain recombines TRBV7-3 with TRBJ2-2; TRBD1 matches at 7 bases. The V gene end was trimmed by 5 bases and the J gene end by 0 bases; junction bases not matched to a gene: 3. The CDR3 contains 15 residues. Germline CDR1 reads SGHTA; CDR2 reads FQGTGA. As DNA, the CDR3 is TGTGCCAGCAGCAAGGACAGGACGAACACCGGGGAGCTGTTTTTT. It codes for CASSKDRTNTGELFF.

This clone came up a few times. The gene calls are TRBV30 and TRBJ1-2, with 10 bases aligning to TRBD1. With 3 bases clipped from V and 8 bases from J, the junction kept 9 bases outside the gene matches. Germline V gene sequence: CDR1 GTSNPN, CDR2 SVGIG (reference sequence). This CDR3 is 14 amino acids long. CDR3 region: CAWSRQGARSGYTF. Here the CDR3 DNA reads TGTGCCTGGAGCCGACAGGGGGCAAGGAGCGGCTACACCTTC.